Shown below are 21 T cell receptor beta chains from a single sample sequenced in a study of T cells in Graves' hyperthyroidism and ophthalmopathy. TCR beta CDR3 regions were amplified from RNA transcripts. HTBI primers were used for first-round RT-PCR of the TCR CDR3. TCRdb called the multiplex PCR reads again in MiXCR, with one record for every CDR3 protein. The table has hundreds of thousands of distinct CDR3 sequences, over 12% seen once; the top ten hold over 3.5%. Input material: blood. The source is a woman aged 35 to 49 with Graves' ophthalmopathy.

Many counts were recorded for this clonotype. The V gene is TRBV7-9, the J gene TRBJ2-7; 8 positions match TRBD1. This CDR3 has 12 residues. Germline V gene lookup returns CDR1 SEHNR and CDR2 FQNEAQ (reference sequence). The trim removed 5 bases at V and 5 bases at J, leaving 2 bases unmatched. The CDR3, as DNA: TGTGCCAGCAGCCCAGGGGGCAACGAGCAGTACTTC. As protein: CASSPGGNEQYF.

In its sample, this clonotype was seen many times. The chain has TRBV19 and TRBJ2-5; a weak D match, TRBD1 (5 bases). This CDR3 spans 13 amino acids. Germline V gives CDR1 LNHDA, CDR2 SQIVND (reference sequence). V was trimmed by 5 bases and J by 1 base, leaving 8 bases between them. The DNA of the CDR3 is TGTGCCAGTAGTCGACAGACCCAAGAGACCCAGTACTTC. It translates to CASSRQTQETQYF.

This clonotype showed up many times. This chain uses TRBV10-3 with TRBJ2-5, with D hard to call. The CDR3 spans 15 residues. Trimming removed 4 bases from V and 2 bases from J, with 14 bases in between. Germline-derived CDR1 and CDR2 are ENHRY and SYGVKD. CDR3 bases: TGTGCCATCAGTGGGCTTATTGGGGAACAAGAGACCCAGTACTTC. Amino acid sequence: CAISGLIGEQETQYF.

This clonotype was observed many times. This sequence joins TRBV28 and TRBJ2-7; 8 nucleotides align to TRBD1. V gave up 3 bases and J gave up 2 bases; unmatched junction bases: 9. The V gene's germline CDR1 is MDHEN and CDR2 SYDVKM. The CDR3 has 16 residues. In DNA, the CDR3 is TGTGCCAGCAGTTTCCTAACAGGGGGGCCAACCTACGAGCAGTACTTC. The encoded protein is CASSFLTGGPTYEQYF.

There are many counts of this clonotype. CDR3 sequence: CASSLGGRKTYEQYF. DNA of the CDR3: TGTGCCAGCAGCTTAGGTGGACGCAAAACCTACGAGCAGTACTTC. The rearrangement joins TRBV7-8 to TRBJ2-7; no definite D call. Deletions cut 1 base from V and 2 bases from J, with 12 bases between. Germline values: CDR1 SGHVS, CDR2 FQNEAQ. The CDR3 runs to 15 residues.

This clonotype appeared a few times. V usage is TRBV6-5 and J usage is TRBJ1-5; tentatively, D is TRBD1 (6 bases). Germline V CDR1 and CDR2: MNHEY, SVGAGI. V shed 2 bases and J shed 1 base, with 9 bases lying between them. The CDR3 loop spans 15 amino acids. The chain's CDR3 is CASSYEGVSNQPQHF. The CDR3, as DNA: TGTGCCAGCAGTTACGAGGGGGTAAGCAATCAGCCCCAGCATTTT.

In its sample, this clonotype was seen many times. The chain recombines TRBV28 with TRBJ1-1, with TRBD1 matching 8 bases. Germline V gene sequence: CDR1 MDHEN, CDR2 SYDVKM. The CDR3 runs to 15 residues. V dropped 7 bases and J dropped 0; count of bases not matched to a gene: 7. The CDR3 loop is CASTPSDRVNTEAFF. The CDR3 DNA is TGTGCCAGCACTCCCTCGGACAGGGTGAACACTGAAGCTTTCTTT.

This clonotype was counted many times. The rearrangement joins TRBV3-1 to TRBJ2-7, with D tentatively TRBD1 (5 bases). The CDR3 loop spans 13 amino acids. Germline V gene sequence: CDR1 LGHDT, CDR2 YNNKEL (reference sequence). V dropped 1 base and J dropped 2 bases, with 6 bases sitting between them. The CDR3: CASSQVGAYEQYF. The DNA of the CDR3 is TGTGCCAGCAGCCAAGTAGGGGCCTACGAGCAGTACTTC.

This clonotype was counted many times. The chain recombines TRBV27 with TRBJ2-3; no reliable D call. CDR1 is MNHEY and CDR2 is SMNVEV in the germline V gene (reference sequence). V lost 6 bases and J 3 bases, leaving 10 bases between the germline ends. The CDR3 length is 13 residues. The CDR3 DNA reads TGTGCCAGCAGCAAATCCGGGACAGATACGCAGTATTTT. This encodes CASSKSGTDTQYF.

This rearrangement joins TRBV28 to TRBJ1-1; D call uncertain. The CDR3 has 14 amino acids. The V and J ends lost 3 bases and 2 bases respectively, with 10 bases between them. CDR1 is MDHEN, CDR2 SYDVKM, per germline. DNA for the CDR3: TGTGCCAGCAGTTTCAACGGACCTAACACTGAAGCTTTCTTT. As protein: CASSFNGPNTEAFF.

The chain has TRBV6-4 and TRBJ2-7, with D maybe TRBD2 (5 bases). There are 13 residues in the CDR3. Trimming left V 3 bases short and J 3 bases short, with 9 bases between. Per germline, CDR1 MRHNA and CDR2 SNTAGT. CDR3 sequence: CASSDGRDYEQYF. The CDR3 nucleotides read TGTGCCAGCAGTGATGGTCGGGACTACGAGCAGTACTTC.

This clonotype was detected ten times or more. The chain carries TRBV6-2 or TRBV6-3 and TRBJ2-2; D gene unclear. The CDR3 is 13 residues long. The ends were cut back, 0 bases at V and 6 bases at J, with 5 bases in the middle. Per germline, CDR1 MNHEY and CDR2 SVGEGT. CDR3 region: CASSYSYPGELFF. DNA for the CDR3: TGTGCCAGCAGTTACTCATACCCCGGGGAGCTGTTTTTT.

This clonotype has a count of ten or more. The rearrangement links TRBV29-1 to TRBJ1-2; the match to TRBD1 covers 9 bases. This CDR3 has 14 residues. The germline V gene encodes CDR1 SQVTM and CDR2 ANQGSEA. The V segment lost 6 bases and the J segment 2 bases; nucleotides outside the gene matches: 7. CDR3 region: CSVDAGQGNYGYTF. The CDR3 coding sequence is TGCAGCGTCGATGCCGGACAGGGGAACTATGGCTACACCTTC.

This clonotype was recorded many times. CDR3 DNA: TGTGCCAGCAGGGCAACGGGACAGGGGGCTTACGAGCAGTACTTC. Its protein product is CASRATGQGAYEQYF. The genes are TRBV6-1 and TRBJ2-7; 12 nucleotides match TRBD1. J lost 4 bases, V lost 6 bases, and 7 bases had no gene match. The CDR3 loop spans 15 amino acids. Germline V lookup: CDR1 MNHNS, CDR2 SASEGT.

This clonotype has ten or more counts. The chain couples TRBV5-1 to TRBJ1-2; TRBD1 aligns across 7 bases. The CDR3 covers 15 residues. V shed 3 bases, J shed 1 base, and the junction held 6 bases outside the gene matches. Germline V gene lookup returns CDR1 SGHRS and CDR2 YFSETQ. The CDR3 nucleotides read TGCGCCAGCAGCTCCGAGACAGGGTTTAACTATGGCTACACCTTC. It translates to CASSSETGFNYGYTF.

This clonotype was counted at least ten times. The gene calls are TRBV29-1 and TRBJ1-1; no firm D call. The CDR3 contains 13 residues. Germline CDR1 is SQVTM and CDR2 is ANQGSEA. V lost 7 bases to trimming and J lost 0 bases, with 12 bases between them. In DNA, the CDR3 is TGCAGCGCCCTTTTGTTCATGAACACTGAAGCTTTCTTT. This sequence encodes CSALLFMNTEAFF.

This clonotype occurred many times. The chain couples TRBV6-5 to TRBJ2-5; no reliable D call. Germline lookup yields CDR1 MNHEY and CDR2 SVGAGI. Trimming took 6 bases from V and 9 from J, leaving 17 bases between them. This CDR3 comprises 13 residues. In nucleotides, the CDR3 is TGTGCCAGCAGGGTAGGGCCCCGGTCGCCCCAGTACTTC. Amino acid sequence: CASRVGPRSPQYF.

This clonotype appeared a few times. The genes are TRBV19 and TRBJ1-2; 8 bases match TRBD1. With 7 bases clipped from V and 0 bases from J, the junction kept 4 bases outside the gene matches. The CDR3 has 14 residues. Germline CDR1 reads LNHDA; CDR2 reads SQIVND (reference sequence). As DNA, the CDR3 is TGTGCCAGTAACGACAGGGGTTCTAACTATGGCTACACCTTC. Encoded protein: CASNDRGSNYGYTF.

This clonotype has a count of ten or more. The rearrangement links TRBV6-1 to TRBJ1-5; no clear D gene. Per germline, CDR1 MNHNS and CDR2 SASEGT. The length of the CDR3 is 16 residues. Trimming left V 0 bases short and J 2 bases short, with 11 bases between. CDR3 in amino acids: CASSEAGPAGNQPQHF. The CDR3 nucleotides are TGTGCCAGCAGTGAAGCGGGCCCGGCGGGCAATCAGCCCCAGCATTTT.

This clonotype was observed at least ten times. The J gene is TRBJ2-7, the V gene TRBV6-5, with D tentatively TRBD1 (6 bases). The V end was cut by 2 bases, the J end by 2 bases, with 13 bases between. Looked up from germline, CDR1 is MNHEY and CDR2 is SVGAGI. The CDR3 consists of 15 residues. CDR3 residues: CASSYDGQLAYEQYF. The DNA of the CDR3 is TGTGCCAGCAGTTACGACGGACAGTTAGCCTACGAGCAGTACTTC.

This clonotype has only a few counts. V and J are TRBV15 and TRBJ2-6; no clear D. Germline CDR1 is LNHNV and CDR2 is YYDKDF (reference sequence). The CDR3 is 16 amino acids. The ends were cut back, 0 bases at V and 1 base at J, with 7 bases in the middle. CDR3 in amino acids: CATSRDLESGANVLTF. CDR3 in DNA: TGTGCCACCAGCAGAGATTTAGAGTCTGGGGCCAACGTCCTGACTTTC.